The clone carrying this TCR beta chain was seen many times. Its matching antigen is unknown. CDR1 and CDR2 (germline): MNHNS, SASEGT. The CDR3 is 13 amino acids. Unmatched junction bases numbered 1, after V lost 4 bases and J lost 2 bases. CDR3 regions were amplified by Arm-PCR using iRepertoire HTBI primers to build TCR beta libraries. Using its own MiXCR run on the multiplex PCR reads, TCRdb lists one record per CDR3 protein. This sample yields 500,000 to 800,000 distinct CDR3 sequences, of which 30% are seen a single time; about two fifths belongs to the top ten. Described time point: persistent/refractory GD, antithyroid drugs over 5 years with positive TRAb. Isolated PBMC RNA provided the starting material for the TCR library. This record comes from a study of regulatory T cells in long-lasting Graves disease. Overall study results and limits: Peripheral blood was the sole material, not thyroid tissue. Persistent disease was characterized by preferential usage of TRBV28, TRBJ1-2 and TRBJ2-5. Having few samples may have compromised the accuracy.

The source is a female donor with Graves disease. The V call is TRBV6-1, the J call TRBJ1-1; 7 bases agree with TRBD1. The sample here was peripheral blood mononuclear cells (PBMCs), taken when the disease was refractory, from a patient treated with antithyroid drugs. The CDR3 is CASSGQGNTEAFF. As DNA, the CDR3 is TGTGCCAGCAGTGGACAGGGTAACACTGAAGCTTTCTTT.